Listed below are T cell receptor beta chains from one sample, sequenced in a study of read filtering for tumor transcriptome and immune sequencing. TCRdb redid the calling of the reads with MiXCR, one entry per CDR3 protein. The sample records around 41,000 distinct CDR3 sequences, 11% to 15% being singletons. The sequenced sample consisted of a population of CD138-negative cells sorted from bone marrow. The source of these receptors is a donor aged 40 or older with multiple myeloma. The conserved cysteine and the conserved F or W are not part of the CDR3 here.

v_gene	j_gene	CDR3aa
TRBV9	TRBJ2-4	ASSVMPEENIQY
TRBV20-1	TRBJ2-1	SAGGTGGGATNEQF
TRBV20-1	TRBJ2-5	SAPYRETQY
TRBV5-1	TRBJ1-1	ASSLSGYTEAF
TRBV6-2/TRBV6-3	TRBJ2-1	ASTHLAGLAGEQF
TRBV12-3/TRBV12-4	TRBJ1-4	ASSGTVDEKLF
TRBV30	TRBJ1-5	AWSIDSFNQPQH
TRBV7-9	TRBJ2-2	ASSPDTGELF
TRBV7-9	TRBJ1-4	ASSWEGKDEKLF
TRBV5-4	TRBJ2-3	ASRGQASTDTQY
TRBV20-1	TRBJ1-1	SVPGDTEAF
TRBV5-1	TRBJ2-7	ASLRDGTYEQY
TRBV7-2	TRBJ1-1	ASSLVGGYDTEAF
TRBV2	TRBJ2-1	ASSRGGPSYNEQF
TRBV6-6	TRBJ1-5	ASRMDSGNQPQH